A selection of T cell receptor beta chains follows, all from one sample in a study of blood T cell repertoires in COVID-19. Generated by immunoSEQ multiplex PCR, the TCRdb table keeps only in-frame clones and is missing some. The sample gives a few hundred thousand clones, 65% to 90% of which show up once; around 5.5% is in the top ten. Sequencing used peripheral blood. Every receptor here comes from a man aged 45 to 65 with active or convalescent COVID-19. The CDR3 runs from the conserved cysteine through the conserved F or W. The D gene is left open where the match is weak. Size is stated for part of the rows, as once, few or many counts, or as a class when the clone is expanded.

J: TRBJ2-3; D: NA; length: 12; size: NA; V: TRBV28; CDR3: CASSLNQDTQYF; DNA: TGTGCCAGCAGTTTAAATCAAGATACGCAGTATTTT
J: TRBJ1-1; D: NA; length: 13; size: NA; V: TRBV6-5; CDR3: CASSSPVAREAFF; DNA: TGTGCCAGCAGTTCTCCGGTGGCGAGGGAAGCTTTCTTT
J: TRBJ2-1; D: NA; length: 15; size: NA; V: TRBV9; CDR3: CASSDRQEPYNEQFF; DNA: TGTGCCAGCAGCGATCGACAGGAACCATACAATGAGCAGTTCTTC
J: TRBJ1-2; D: NA; length: 15; size: few; V: TRBV4-1; CDR3: CASSPPQTPGYGYTF; DNA: TGCGCCAGCAGCCCGCCCCAGACCCCAGGCTATGGCTACACCTTC
J: TRBJ1-5; D: NA; length: 12; size: few; V: TRBV3-1/TRBV3-2; CDR3: CASSRRGQPQHF; DNA: TGTGCCAGCAGCCGCCGGGGACAACCCCAGCATTTT
J: TRBJ1-3; D: NA; length: 16; size: NA; V: TRBV30; CDR3: CAWSLRLTGSGNTIYF; DNA: TGTGCCTGGAGTCTCAGATTGACAGGATCTGGAAACACCATATATTTT
J: TRBJ2-3; D: NA; length: 15; size: NA; V: TRBV20-1; CDR3: CSASAGIASTDTQYF; DNA: TGCAGTGCTAGTGCCGGGATAGCTAGCACAGATACGCAGTATTTT
J: TRBJ1-4; D: NA; length: 15; size: NA; V: TRBV5-1; CDR3: CASAGREATNEKLFF; DNA: TGCGCCAGCGCAGGAAGGGAGGCAACTAATGAAAAACTGTTTTTT
J: TRBJ1-5; D: NA; length: 12; size: NA; V: TRBV5-4; CDR3: CASSLESGPQHF; DNA: TGTGCCAGCAGCTTGGAGTCAGGGCCCCAGCATTTT
J: TRBJ1-1; D: TRBD1; length: 14; size: once; V: TRBV18; CDR3: CASSPAGTENEAFF; DNA: TGTGCCAGCTCACCAGCCGGGACAGAAAATGAAGCTTTCTTT
J: TRBJ1-1; D: NA; length: 12; size: NA; V: TRBV3-1/TRBV3-2; CDR3: CASSQANTEAFF; DNA: TGTGCCAGCAGCCAAGCTAACACTGAAGCTTTCTTT
J: TRBJ2-3; D: TRBD2; length: 15; size: NA; V: TRBV5-8; CDR3: CASSSLAVSTDTQYF; DNA: TGTGCCAGCAGCTCACTAGCGGTGAGCACAGATACGCAGTATTTT
J: TRBJ2-1; D: TRBD2; length: 14; size: NA; V: TRBV7-3; CDR3: CASSPRGSSNEQFF; DNA: TGTGCCAGCAGCCCCCGCGGGAGTAGTAATGAGCAGTTCTTC
J: TRBJ2-1; D: TRBD1; length: 15; size: NA; V: TRBV29-1; CDR3: CSVEKGAGAYNEQFF; DNA: TGCAGCGTTGAAAAGGGGGCAGGGGCTTACAATGAGCAGTTCTTC
J: TRBJ1-3; D: NA; length: 13; size: once; V: TRBV5-6; CDR3: CASSVYRGNTIYF; DNA: TGTGCCAGCAGCGTCTACAGGGGAAACACCATATATTTT
J: TRBJ1-1; D: TRBD1; length: 11; size: NA; V: TRBV12-3/TRBV12-4; CDR3: CASSGTGEAFF; DNA: TGTGCCAGCAGTGGGACAGGTGAAGCTTTCTTT
J: TRBJ1-4; D: TRBD1; length: 14; size: once; V: TRBV27; CDR3: CASSLDRVNEKLFF; DNA: TGTGCCAGCAGTTTAGACAGGGTTAATGAAAAACTGTTTTTT
J: TRBJ1-1; D: TRBD1; length: 16; size: NA; V: TRBV4-2; CDR3: CASSKTGTDLNTEAFF; DNA: TGTGCCAGCAGCAAAACGGGGACAGATCTGAACACTGAAGCTTTCTTT
J: TRBJ1-1; D: NA; length: 16; size: many; V: TRBV18; CDR3: CASSPLGIAMNTEAFF; DNA: TGTGCCAGCTCACCGCTCGGAATAGCTATGAACACTGAAGCTTTCTTT
J: TRBJ2-7; D: NA; length: 13; size: NA; V: TRBV30; CDR3: CAWVAVPGYEQYF; DNA: TGTGCCTGGGTTGCCGTTCCCGGCTACGAGCAGTACTTC
J: TRBJ2-7; D: NA; length: 13; size: NA; V: TRBV24-1; CDR3: CATSDPGVYEQYF; DNA: TGTGCCACCAGTGATCCGGGGGTCTACGAGCAGTACTTC
J: TRBJ2-3; D: TRBD1; length: 16; size: NA; V: TRBV7-9; CDR3: CASSVIGGSQGDTQYF; DNA: TGTGCCAGCAGCGTAATAGGGGGCTCTCAGGGGGATACGCAGTATTTT
J: TRBJ1-1; D: NA; length: 14; size: NA; V: TRBV10-3; CDR3: CAITGSGENTEAFF; DNA: TGTGCCATCACCGGTTCAGGGGAGAACACTGAAGCTTTCTTT
J: TRBJ1-1; D: TRBD1; length: 15; size: NA; V: TRBV19; CDR3: CASSAFRTGNTEAFF; DNA: TGTGCCAGTAGTGCCTTCCGGACAGGGAACACTGAAGCTTTCTTT
J: TRBJ1-2; D: TRBD1; length: 15; size: NA; V: TRBV7-8; CDR3: CASSAGTGGGYGYTF; DNA: TGTGCCAGCAGCGCTGGGACAGGGGGCGGCTATGGCTACACCTTC
J: TRBJ1-2; D: NA; length: 17; size: once; V: TRBV2; CDR3: CASKLDLVLAGSYGYTF; DNA: TGTGCCAGCAAGTTGGACCTCGTTCTAGCAGGCAGCTATGGCTACACCTTC
J: TRBJ1-1; D: TRBD1; length: 14; size: NA; V: TRBV5-1; CDR3: CASSPTGGSTEAFF; DNA: TGCGCCAGCAGCCCGACAGGGGGGAGCACTGAAGCTTTCTTT
J: TRBJ1-5; D: NA; length: 18; size: NA; V: TRBV19; CDR3: CASTQPQGGTPSNQPQHF; DNA: TGTGCCAGTACGCAACCACAGGGAGGGACACCTAGCAATCAGCCCCAGCATTTT
J: TRBJ1-6; D: NA; length: 13; size: NA; V: TRBV7-2; CDR3: CASSLDKGSPLHF; DNA: TGTGCCAGCAGCTTGGACAAAGGTTCACCCCTCCACTTT
J: TRBJ2-3; D: NA; length: 15; size: once; V: TRBV9; CDR3: CASSLAPTSTDTQYF; DNA: TGTGCCAGCAGTCTAGCGCCAACTAGCACAGATACGCAGTATTTT
J: TRBJ1-6; D: NA; length: 13; size: NA; V: TRBV5-1; CDR3: CASSRQFGSPLHF; DNA: TGCGCCAGCAGCAGACAGTTCGGTTCACCCCTCCACTTT
J: TRBJ2-2; D: NA; length: 20; size: NA; V: TRBV9; CDR3: CASSLNSLGLPLTNTGELFF; DNA: TGTGCCAGCAGCTTAAATAGCCTAGGACTACCTCTAACGAACACCGGGGAGCTGTTTTTT
J: TRBJ1-5; D: NA; length: 14; size: NA; V: TRBV28; CDR3: CASSPGGAGVPQHF; DNA: TGTGCCAGCAGTCCCGGGGGGGCGGGGGTTCCCCAGCATTTT
J: TRBJ1-4; D: NA; length: 14; size: NA; V: TRBV15; CDR3: CATHQIGKDAKLFF; DNA: TGTGCCACTCATCAGATCGGGAAGGATGCAAAACTGTTTTTT
J: TRBJ1-1; D: NA; length: 12; size: NA; V: TRBV18; CDR3: CASSSRGTEAFF; DNA: TGTGCCAGCTCATCCAGGGGCACTGAAGCTTTCTTT
J: TRBJ2-1; D: NA; length: 14; size: NA; V: TRBV5-4; CDR3: CASSLGLGNNEQFF; DNA: TGTGCCAGCAGCTTGGGACTAGGGAACAATGAGCAGTTCTTC
J: TRBJ2-7; D: TRBD1; length: 13; size: NA; V: TRBV27; CDR3: CASSTRQGEWQYF; DNA: TGTGCCAGCAGTACCCGACAGGGGGAGTGGCAGTACTTC
J: TRBJ1-2; D: TRBD1; length: 15; size: NA; V: TRBV4-1; CDR3: CASSLHGQGAGGYTF; DNA: TGCGCCAGCAGCCTCCACGGACAGGGGGCAGGTGGCTACACCTTC
J: TRBJ2-7; D: NA; length: 12; size: NA; V: TRBV28; CDR3: CASKQGPYEQYF; DNA: TGTGCCAGCAAGCAGGGCCCCTACGAGCAGTACTTC
J: TRBJ1-1; D: NA; length: 11; size: NA; V: TRBV20-1; CDR3: CSARDPHEAFF; DNA: TGCAGTGCTAGAGATCCCCATGAAGCTTTCTTT
J: TRBJ1-1; D: NA; length: 13; size: NA; V: TRBV5-1; CDR3: CASSLDSNTEAFF; DNA: TGCGCCAGCAGCTTGGACAGTAACACTGAAGCTTTCTTT
J: TRBJ2-3; D: TRBD2; length: 16; size: NA; V: TRBV4-2; CDR3: CASSQGVAGAQDTQYF; DNA: TGTGCCAGCAGCCAAGGGGTGGCGGGAGCCCAAGATACGCAGTATTTT
J: TRBJ1-2; D: NA; length: 13; size: NA; V: TRBV6-2/TRBV6-3; CDR3: CASSRPGTFSYTF; DNA: TGTGCCAGCAGCCGTCCCGGGACATTTAGCTACACCTTC
J: TRBJ1-5; D: NA; length: 13; size: NA; V: TRBV30; CDR3: CAWNVAPSRPQHF; DNA: TGTGCCTGGAATGTGGCACCAAGTCGACCCCAGCATTTT
J: TRBJ2-3; D: TRBD2; length: 17; size: NA; V: TRBV18; CDR3: CASSQSLAGAGENTQYF; DNA: TGTGCCAGCTCGCAATCCCTAGCGGGAGCCGGAGAAAATACGCAGTATTTT
J: TRBJ2-1; D: NA; length: 16; size: NA; V: TRBV18; CDR3: CASSPPGSRSYNEQFF; DNA: TGTGCCAGCTCACCCCCCGGTTCGCGGTCCTACAATGAGCAGTTCTTC
J: TRBJ2-3; D: NA; length: 16; size: NA; V: TRBV11-2; CDR3: CASSFRSGDERNTQYF; DNA: TGTGCCAGCAGTTTTCGTTCGGGGGACGAGAGGAATACGCAGTATTTT
J: TRBJ2-1; D: TRBD2; length: 15; size: NA; V: TRBV10-3; CDR3: CAISESAGGSNEQFF; DNA: TGTGCCATCAGTGAGTCGGCGGGAGGGTCGAATGAGCAGTTCTTC